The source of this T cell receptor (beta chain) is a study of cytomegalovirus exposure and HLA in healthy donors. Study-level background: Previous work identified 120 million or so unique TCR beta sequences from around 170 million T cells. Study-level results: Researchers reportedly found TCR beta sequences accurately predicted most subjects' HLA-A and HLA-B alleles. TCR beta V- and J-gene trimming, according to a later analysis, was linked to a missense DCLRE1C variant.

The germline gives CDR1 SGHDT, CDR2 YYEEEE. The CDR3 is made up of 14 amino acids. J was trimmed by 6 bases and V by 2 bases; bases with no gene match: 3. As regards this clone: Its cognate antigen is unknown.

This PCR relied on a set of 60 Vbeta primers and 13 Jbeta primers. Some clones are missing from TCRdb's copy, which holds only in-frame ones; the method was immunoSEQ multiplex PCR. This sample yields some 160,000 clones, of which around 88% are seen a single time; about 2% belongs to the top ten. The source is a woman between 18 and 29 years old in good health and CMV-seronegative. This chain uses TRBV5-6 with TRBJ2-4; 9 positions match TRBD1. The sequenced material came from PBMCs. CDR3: CASSFGTGLNIQYF. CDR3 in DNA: TGTGCCAGCAGCTTTGGGACAGGGCTAAACATTCAGTACTTC.